This TCR beta chain was identified in a study of early T cells in non-severe SARS-CoV-2 infection. The overall study: Sequencing used unsorted whole-blood bulk RNA, so chains lack pairing.

This clonotype was detected a few times. From the 5' RACE reads, TCRdb called clonotypes with MiXCR, one entry per CDR3 protein. Of around 70,000 distinct CDR3 sequences listed, 15% to 18% are singletons. The sequence came from an adult who was a healthcare worker with PCR-confirmed SARS-CoV-2 infection or an uninfected control (not recorded which). Sequencing input: whole blood.

CDR3 protein: CSVGHGDSNQPQHF. CDR3 in DNA: TGCAGCGTTGGACATGGTGATAGCAATCAGCCCCAGCATTTT. The chain has TRBV29-1 and TRBJ1-5; D remains ambiguous. The V end was cut by 4 bases, the J end by 0 bases, with 10 bases between. There are 14 residues in the CDR3. Germline lookup yields CDR1 SQVTM and CDR2 ANQGSEA.